The 2 T cell receptor beta chains below were found in one sample sequenced in a study of T cells in Graves' hyperthyroidism and ophthalmopathy. RNA transcripts were the template for amplifying TCR beta CDR3 regions. HTBI primers were the set used in a first-round RT-PCR of the TCR CDR3. One entry per CDR3 protein, called by TCRdb with MiXCR from the multiplex PCR reads. The sample has under 250,000 distinct CDR3 sequences; almost 25% are singletons. Sequences were obtained from blood. These receptors came from a woman aged 40 to 55 with Graves' ophthalmopathy.

This chain joins TRBV6-1 and TRBJ1-5; D gene unclear. V was cut by 7 bases and J by 7 bases, with 20 bases left in between. Germline values: CDR1 MNHNS, CDR2 SASEGT. The CDR3 length is 15 residues. The CDR3 spells CASNGRTLGYQPQHF. The CDR3 DNA reads TGTGCCAGCAATGGGAGGACGTTGGGGTACCAGCCCCAGCATTTT.

The V and J genes are TRBV6-1 and TRBJ1-2; 8 nucleotides align to TRBD1. The CDR3 contains 14 residues. From germline, CDR1 is MNHNS and CDR2 SASEGT. J lost 2 bases, V lost 5 bases, and 4 bases had no gene match. This CDR3 is CASSKRTGNYGYTF. The CDR3 DNA reads TGTGCCAGCAGTAAACGGACAGGGAACTATGGCTACACCTTC.